The rows below give T cell receptor beta chains drawn from one sample of a study of cytomegalovirus exposure and HLA in healthy donors. TCRdb's copy holds only in-frame clones and misses some; the assay was immunoSEQ multiplex PCR. Altogether fewer than 75,000 clones are present, around 80% being singletons, with the ten largest covering approximately 4.3%. The sample was PBMCs. The receptors derive from a woman aged 25-40 years in good health and CMV-seronegative. The CDR3 runs from the conserved cysteine through the conserved F or W.

11 | TRBV29-1 | CSGYGYNEQFF
14 | TRBV9 | CASSMSGGGYEQYF
15 | TRBV10-3 | CAINPRELGPDTQYF
14 | TRBV7-8 | CASSSGGVRETQYF
15 | TRBV25-1 | CASSARNTGGETQYF
14 | TRBV6-1 | CASSDTVVTGELFF
12 | TRBV28 | CMGGSQNYGYTF
16 | TRBV6-5 | CASSYIVTSSSHEQFF
13 | TRBV6-5 | CASSTSGNQPQHF
17 | TRBV29-1 | CSRTCATTNRSSYEQYF
13 | TRBV4-1 | CASSPSKGDTQYF
13 | TRBV6-1 | CASRGHLTDTQYF
15 | TRBV4-3 | CASSQVYRAASEAFF
16 | TRBV6-5 | CASSYYGGLGTDTQYF
13 | TRBV2 | CASQPQYNQPQHF
12 | TRBV10-3 | CATLATNEKLFF
13 | TRBV30 | CAWSKAGYYGYTF
15 | TRBV9 | CASSPDGGSMGEQYF
15 | TRBV2 | CASKYELAVSYEQYF
15 | TRBV13 | CASSPPGTGSYEQYF
14 | TRBV5-4 | CASSLRAGSYEQYF
12 | TRBV29-1 | CSARGASYEQYF